The T cell receptor beta chain described here comes from a study of CD8+ T cells in alopecia areata. Overall study: Patients received oral tofacitinib, 5 to 10 mg twice daily, for moderate-to-severe alopecia areata. Regarding the study as a whole: With just one nonresponder, it is still uncertain whether baseline CD8+ expansion relates to response. On tofacitinib, scalp clonality and expanded CD8+ clones among top 100 fell significantly.

cDNA prepared by RNA extraction and subsequent reverse transcription served as the template for sequencing. TCRdb's copy holds only in-frame clones and misses some; the assay was immunoSEQ multiplex PCR. The table shows about 140,000 clones, with about 86% occurring only once. Sample treatment: oral pan-JAK inhibitor, 5-10 mg twice daily. Separation by sorting yielded CD4+ and CD8+ T cells from PBMCs. Note on this clone: Its antigen is as yet unknown.

The CDR3 is made up of 15 amino acids. Looked up from germline, CDR1 is SNHLY and CDR2 is FYNNEI. V was clipped by 3 bases and J by 3 bases, with 15 bases between them. The chain links TRBV2 to TRBJ2-7; D perhaps matches TRBD1 (5 bases). The source is a human donor with alopecia areata. The sample in question was CD8+ T cells sorted from blood, obtained at week 4, from a patient treated with tofacitinib. The CDR3 nucleotides are TGTGCCAGCAGTGACCCAGCAGGGTCGTACTACGAGCAGTACTTC. Its translation: CASSDPAGSYYEQYF. Combining the CDR3 with reference TRBV2 and TRBJ2-7 gives the whole variable domain EPEVTQTPSHQVTQMGQEVILRCVPISNHLYFYWYRQILGQKVEFLVSFYNNEISEKSEIFDDQFSVERPDGSNFTLKIRSTKLEDSAMYFCASSDPAGSYYEQYFGPGTRLTVT.